This is a list of T cell receptor beta chains from one sample in a study of T-cell memory formation after mild COVID-19. MiXCR, run by TCRdb on the 5' RACE reads, gives a single entry per CDR3 protein. The table lists about 560,000 distinct CDR3 sequences, about a sixth of them singletons. Sequenced material: PBMCs or a T cell subset sorted from them (not recorded which). The origin of the receptors is an adult woman who had mild COVID-19 (a few samples of this study predate the infection). Cell type and time point are not known. Each CDR3 is given with its conserved first and last residue. A D gene is named only where the DNA matches it firmly. Clone sizes are given selectively: once, few, many, or a class where the clone is expanded.

D,V,size,J,CDR3,DNA
TRBD1,TRBV4-3,many,TRBJ2-7,CASSQDRAGGLYEQYF,TGCGCCAGCAGCCAAGATCGAGCAGGGGGCCTTTACGAGCAGTACTTC
.,TRBV19,.,TRBJ2-2,CASSWGVTNTGELFF,TGTGCCAGTAGTTGGGGGGTCACGAACACCGGGGAGCTGTTTTTT
.,TRBV6-1,.,TRBJ2-7,CASSEVRGAYEQYF,TGTGCCAGCAGTGAAGTCCGGGGAGCCTACGAGCAGTACTTC
TRBD2,TRBV4-2,.,TRBJ2-2,CASSRLAGGQNTGELFF,TGTGCCAGCAGCCGACTAGCGGGGGGACAGAACACCGGGGAGCTGTTTTTT
.,TRBV20-1,few,TRBJ2-7,CSATPNSGGGDEQYF,TGCAGTGCTACCCCCAATTCAGGGGGAGGGGACGAGCAGTACTTC
TRBD2,TRBV5-1,.,TRBJ2-1,CASSSGGGAHNEQFF,TGCGCCAGCAGCTCCGGCGGGGGGGCTCACAATGAGCAGTTCTTC
TRBD1,TRBV4-3,few,TRBJ2-1,CASSQDLGQIYNEQFF,TGCGCCAGCAGCCAAGACTTGGGACAGATATACAATGAGCAGTTCTTC
.,TRBV14,.,TRBJ2-2,CASSQEERIYLALTGELFF,TGTGCCAGCAGCCAAGAGGAACGGATTTATCTAGCGCTCACCGGGGAGCTGTTTTTT
.,TRBV7-9,.,TRBJ2-7,CASSPPDPSYEQYF,TGTGCCAGCAGCCCCCCGGACCCGTCCTACGAGCAGTACTTC
.,TRBV27,.,TRBJ1-2,CASSSRTHITDGYTF,TGTGCCAGCAGTTCTCGGACACACATCACGGATGGCTACACCTTC
.,TRBV5-1,few,TRBJ2-1,CASSLGSLAGGNEQFF,TGCGCCAGCAGCTTGGGGTCGTTGGCAGGGGGGAATGAGCAGTTCTTC
.,TRBV5-1,.,TRBJ2-2,CASSLEGSRSGELFF,TGCGCCAGCAGCTTGGAGGGCAGCCGTTCCGGGGAGCTGTTTTTT
.,TRBV9,many,TRBJ2-3,CASSRGREFRPDTQYF,TGTGCCAGCAGCAGGGGGCGGGAGTTTCGACCAGATACGCAGTATTTT
TRBD2,TRBV30,.,TRBJ2-1,CAWSELAGAPNEQFF,TGTGCCTGGAGTGAGCTAGCGGGAGCCCCTAATGAGCAGTTCTTC
.,TRBV5-5,.,TRBJ2-7,CASSLTGQTYEQYF,TGTGCCAGCAGCTTAACCGGACAGACCTACGAGCAGTACTTC
.,TRBV3-1,.,TRBJ1-5,CASSYAPNQPQHF,TGTGCCAGCAGCTACGCTCCCAATCAGCCCCAGCATTTT
.,TRBV20-1,.,TRBJ2-4,CSASGNYIAKNIQYF,TGCAGTGCTAGCGGGAACTATATAGCCAAAAACATTCAGTACTTC
.,TRBV6-5,.,TRBJ2-3,CASTALGADTQYF,TGTGCCAGCACCGCCCTGGGGGCAGATACGCAGTATTTT
.,TRBV5-5,few,TRBJ2-1,CASSLGASEQFF,TGTGCCAGCAGCTTGGGGGCTAGCGAGCAGTTCTTC
TRBD1,TRBV3-1,.,TRBJ2-3,CASSITGQPISPDTQYF,TGTGCCAGCAGCATAACGGGACAGCCGATTAGTCCAGATACGCAGTATTTT
.,TRBV7-3,few,TRBJ2-3,CASRAMGTDTQYF,TGTGCCAGCAGGGCAATGGGGACAGATACGCAGTATTTT
TRBD2,TRBV9,.,TRBJ2-5,CASSVGLAGGFRETQYF,TGTGCCAGCAGCGTAGGACTAGCGGGAGGGTTTCGGGAGACCCAGTACTTC
.,TRBV12-3/TRBV12-4,few,TRBJ1-5,CASSSDAVGSNQPQHF,TGTGCCAGCAGTTCGGACGCCGTGGGGAGCAATCAGCCCCAGCATTTT
.,TRBV7-9,.,TRBJ2-2,CASSWADRLAGELFF,TGTGCCAGCAGTTGGGCCGACCGGCTGGCCGGGGAGCTGTTTTTT
TRBD1,TRBV7-2,.,TRBJ2-1,CASSLDGTGRFEQFF,TGTGCCAGCAGCTTAGATGGGACAGGGAGGTTTGAGCAGTTCTTC
.,TRBV7-2,few,TRBJ1-1,CASSLGSLGNRPLNTEAFF,TGTGCCAGCAGCTTAGGATCGTTGGGAAATCGGCCCCTGAACACTGAAGCTTTCTTT
TRBD2,TRBV20-1,.,TRBJ2-2,CSARKPSSGRVVNTGELFF,TGCAGTGCTAGAAAACCCTCTAGCGGGAGGGTCGTAAACACCGGGGAGCTGTTTTTT
TRBD1,TRBV10-3,few,TRBJ1-1,CAISESGQGASEAFF,TGTGCCATCAGTGAGTCGGGACAGGGGGCCTCTGAAGCTTTCTTT
TRBD1,TRBV13,.,TRBJ1-3,CASSYRGSGNTIYF,TGTGCCAGCAGCTACAGGGGTTCAGGAAACACCATATATTTT
TRBD2,TRBV5-1,few,TRBJ2-1,CASSLMTSATYNEQFF,TGCGCCAGCAGCCTCATGACTAGCGCAACCTACAATGAGCAGTTCTTC
TRBD1,TRBV20-1,.,TRBJ2-2,CSARTGTGNAGELFF,TGCAGTGCTAGGACTGGGACAGGGAACGCCGGGGAGCTGTTTTTT
.,TRBV4-2,few,TRBJ2-6,CASSQDTVGQHHSGANVLTF,TGTGCCAGCAGCCAAGATACAGTTGGGCAGCACCACTCTGGGGCCAACGTCCTGACTTTC
.,TRBV5-1,many,TRBJ2-3,CASSRDLSTDTQYF,TGCGCCAGCAGCCGGGACCTTAGCACAGATACGCAGTATTTT
.,TRBV12-3/TRBV12-4,.,TRBJ2-1,CASSPWGEGAYNEQFF,TGTGCCAGCAGCCCTTGGGGGGAGGGGGCCTACAATGAGCAGTTCTTC
TRBD1,TRBV29-1,.,TRBJ1-2,CSGLQGFYGYTF,TGCAGCGGCTTACAGGGGTTCTATGGCTACACCTTC